This paragraph reports one T cell receptor beta chain. The V end lost 5 bases, the J end lost 8 bases, and 19 bases lay between the germline ends. CDR1 and CDR2 from the germline V gene are SGHNT and YYREEE (reference sequence). The CDR3 is made up of 14 amino acids. With 60 Vbeta and 13 Jbeta primers, the PCR was carried out. Generated by immunoSEQ multiplex PCR, the TCRdb table keeps only in-frame clones and is missing some. The sample has 110,000 or so clones, under 90% seen once; the top ten hold just under 2.5%. These data come from a study of cytomegalovirus exposure and HLA in healthy donors. The sequencing sample was made of PBMCs. V is TRBV5-4 and J is TRBJ1-1; D is ambiguous. The receptor comes from a woman younger than 30 in good health and CMV-seronegative. The CDR3, as DNA: TGTGCCAGCAGGTACTTGGGTCGAGGCGACGAAGCTTTCTTT. Encoded protein: CASRYLGRGDEAFF.